The clone carrying this T cell receptor beta chain occurred once. The data are from a study of blood T cell repertoires in COVID-19. Clones were sequenced by immunoSEQ multiplex PCR, and TCRdb holds only the in-frame ones, with some missing. The table includes 110,000 or so clones, 70% to 90% detected once. This CDR3 is built from 13 residues. V was cut by 1 base and J by 6 bases, with 10 bases left in between. CDR1 is LGHDT, CDR2 YNNKEL, per germline (reference sequence). The rearrangement links TRBV3-1 (or the pseudogene TRBV3-2) to TRBJ2-7, with D perhaps TRBD2 (5 bases). The source material was peripheral blood. This receptor was identified in a woman in her 70s who had recovered from COVID-19. CDR3 sequence (DNA): TGTGCCAGCAGCCAAGGGACCGGGGTCGAGCAGTACTTC. Protein: CASSQGTGVEQYF.